These 15 T cell receptor beta chains were all obtained from the same sample, sequenced in a study of cytomegalovirus exposure and HLA in healthy donors. It was with 60 Vbeta and 13 Jbeta primers that the PCR ran. The protocol was immunoSEQ multiplex PCR, while the TCRdb copy is restricted to in-frame clones and leaves out a portion. This sample carries under 150,000 clones, 81% of them seen once, and the ten largest clones take about 0.71%. What was sequenced was PBMCs. These receptors all come from a young man in good health and CMV-seronegative.

The V gene is TRBV19, the J gene TRBJ1-1; possibly TRBD1 for D (5 bases). Germline lookup yields CDR1 LNHDA and CDR2 SQIVND (reference sequence). The length of the CDR3 is 12 residues. Trimming removed 2 bases at V and 9 bases at J, with 10 bases between. The DNA for the CDR3 is TGTGCCAGTAGTATACACGGGGGACAAGCTTTCTTT. Its protein is CASSIHGGQAFF. Complete variable domain (other parts from reference TRBV19 and TRBJ1-1): DGGITQSPKYLFRKEGQNVTLSCEQNLNHDAMYWYRQDPGQGLRLIYYSQIVNDFQKGDIAEGYSVSREKKESFPLTVTSAQKNPTAFYLCASSIHGGQAFFGQGTRLTVV.

This clone appeared a single time. The chain couples TRBV15 to TRBJ2-7; D perhaps matches TRBD1 (5 bases). Germline V gene lookup returns CDR1 LNHNV and CDR2 YYDKDF (reference sequence). The CDR3 loop spans 13 amino acids. V lost 2 bases and J 6 bases, leaving 11 bases between the germline ends. The CDR3 loop is CATSRPGRGEQYF. The CDR3 nucleotides are TGTGCCACCAGCAGACCAGGAAGGGGCGAGCAGTACTTC.

The rearrangement links TRBV19 to TRBJ2-6; D unclear. There are 12 residues in the CDR3. CDR1 and CDR2 from the germline V gene are LNHDA and SQIVND (reference sequence). V was pared by 3 bases and J by 18 bases, with 15 bases between. The CDR3 sequence: CASSILSGSRTF. Here the CDR3 DNA reads TGTGCCAGTAGTATTTTGTCAGGTTCCCGGACTTTC.

This clone is a singleton in its sample. The V call is TRBV4-2, the J call TRBJ2-7; 7 bases fit TRBD2. CDR1 LGHNA and CDR2 YNFKEQ come from the germline V gene. After removal of 2 bases from V and 5 bases from J, the junction contained 6 bases not matched to a gene. The CDR3 totals 14 residues. The CDR3 DNA is TGTGCCAGCAGCCAAACAAGGGGAGGGCACGAGCAGTACTTC. Protein: CASSQTRGGHEQYF.

The chain combines TRBV7-6 with TRBJ1-4, with a tentative D call TRBD1 (6 bases). Germline assignment: CDR1 SGHVS and CDR2 FNYEAQ. The CDR3 covers 15 residues. V dropped 4 bases and J dropped 4 bases, with 13 bases sitting between them. This CDR3 reads CASSSSGVLNEKLFF. As DNA, the CDR3 is TGTGCCAGCAGCTCCTCAGGGGTACTTAATGAAAAACTGTTTTTT.

The genes are TRBV7-9 and TRBJ1-1; 7 nucleotides line up with TRBD1. The CDR3 is 12 residues long. CDR1 SEHNR and CDR2 FQNEAQ come from the germline V gene (reference sequence). The junction had 2 bases not matched to a gene; V was cut back by 4 bases and J by 6 bases. The CDR3: CASSSTGAEAFF. The CDR3 DNA sequence: TGTGCCAGCAGCTCTACAGGGGCTGAAGCTTTCTTT.

V usage is TRBV10-1 and J usage is TRBJ2-1, with TRBD1 matching over 8 bases. In germline, CDR1 is WNHNN, CDR2 SYGVQD (reference sequence). Trimming at V came to 6 bases and at J to 8 bases, leaving 3 bases not matched to a gene. The CDR3 spans 12 residues. CDR3: CASSADRDEQFF. CDR3 DNA: TGCGCCAGCAGCGCGGACAGGGATGAGCAGTTCTTC.

The chain combines TRBV18 with TRBJ2-7; TRBD2 agrees at 8 bases. Germline CDR1 reads KGHSH; CDR2 reads LQKENI. V gave up 3 bases and J gave up 0 bases; unmatched junction bases: 4. The CDR3 loop spans 15 amino acids. The CDR3 DNA reads TGTGCCAGCTCACCTCGGGAGGGCAGCTCCTACGAGCAGTACTTC. It yields the protein CASSPREGSSYEQYF. Using reference TRBV18 and TRBJ2-7 for the parts outside the CDR3, the full variable domain is NAGVMQNPRHLVRRRGQEARLRCSPMKGHSHVYWYRQLPEEGLKFMVYLQKENIIDESGMPKERFSAEFPKEGPSILRIQQVVRGDSAAYFCASSPREGSSYEQYFGPGTRLTVT.

The chain uses TRBV4-1 and TRBJ2-7; 8 nucleotides line up with TRBD1. CDR3 length: 17 residues. V lost 4 bases to trimming and J lost 0 bases; unmatched junction nucleotides: 11. Germline loops: CDR1 MGHRA, CDR2 YSYEKL. The CDR3 DNA follows: TGCGCCAGCAGCCTTTCAGTAAGGGACAGGAGCTCCTACGAGCAGTACTTC. Translated, it gives CASSLSVRDRSSYEQYF.

The chain employs TRBV7-3 and TRBJ1-1, with D unclear. The V gene lost 4 bases and the J gene lost 4 bases, with 13 bases spanning the gap. The CDR3 has 14 amino acids. The germline V gene encodes CDR1 SGHTA and CDR2 FQGTGA. CDR3 nucleotide sequence: TGTGCCAGCAGCTCAGACACGCGGGGCACTGAAGCTTTCTTT. This gives the protein CASSSDTRGTEAFF.

The V gene is TRBV10-3, the J gene TRBJ1-1; D gene ambiguous. V lost 3 bases, J lost 1 base, and 12 bases lay in between. The germline V gene encodes CDR1 ENHRY and CDR2 SYGVKD. The CDR3 extends over 15 amino acids. The CDR3 DNA sequence: TGTGCCATCAGTGATTGGCAGAACACGAACACTGAAGCTTTCTTT. Protein product: CAISDWQNTNTEAFF.

CDR3 DNA: TGTGCCTGGACGGAGCGGGGGGCAACAGATACGCAGTATTTT. Its protein is CAWTERGATDTQYF. J is TRBJ2-3 and V is TRBV30; 9 bases match TRBD2. CDR3 length: 14 residues. From germline, CDR1 is GTSNPN and CDR2 SVGIG (reference sequence). V shed 4 bases and J 3 bases; nucleotides not matched to a gene: 5. Supplemented by reference TRBV30 and TRBJ2-3, the full variable domain reads SQTIHQWPATLVQPVGSPLSLECTVEGTSNPNLYWYRQAAGRGLQLLFYSVGIGQISSEVPQNLSASRPQDRQFILSSKKLLLSDSGFYLCAWTERGATDTQYFGPGTRLTVL.

The chain combines TRBV10-1 with TRBJ1-1; D is ambiguous. Trimming shortened V by 5 bases and J by 3 bases, and 13 bases separated the two germline ends. The CDR3 covers 14 residues. CDR1 and CDR2 from the germline V gene are WNHNN and SYGVQD (reference sequence). The DNA of the CDR3 is TGCGCCAGCAGTTCAAGGAGACGTCACACTGAAGCTTTCTTT. Amino acids: CASSSRRRHTEAFF.

This sequence joins TRBV15 and TRBJ1-4; maybe TRBD1 (5 bases). The CDR3 length is 15 residues. Germline assignment: CDR1 LNHNV and CDR2 YYDKDF (reference sequence). Trimming shortened V by 5 bases and J by 7 bases, and 17 bases separated the two germline ends. The CDR3 DNA is TGTGCCACCAGCGGTCTTCAGGGTGGCGGTGAAAAACTGTTTTTT. The encoded protein is CATSGLQGGGEKLFF.

This chain connects TRBV6-1 to TRBJ2-7; tentative D call: TRBD1 (5 bases). The germline gives CDR1 MNHNS, CDR2 SASEGT. Trimming left V 3 bases short and J 2 bases short, with 5 bases between. CDR3 length equals 12 residues. In DNA form, the CDR3 reads TGTGCCAGCAGTGACAGGGCCTACGAGCAGTACTTC. Amino acid sequence: CASSDRAYEQYF.